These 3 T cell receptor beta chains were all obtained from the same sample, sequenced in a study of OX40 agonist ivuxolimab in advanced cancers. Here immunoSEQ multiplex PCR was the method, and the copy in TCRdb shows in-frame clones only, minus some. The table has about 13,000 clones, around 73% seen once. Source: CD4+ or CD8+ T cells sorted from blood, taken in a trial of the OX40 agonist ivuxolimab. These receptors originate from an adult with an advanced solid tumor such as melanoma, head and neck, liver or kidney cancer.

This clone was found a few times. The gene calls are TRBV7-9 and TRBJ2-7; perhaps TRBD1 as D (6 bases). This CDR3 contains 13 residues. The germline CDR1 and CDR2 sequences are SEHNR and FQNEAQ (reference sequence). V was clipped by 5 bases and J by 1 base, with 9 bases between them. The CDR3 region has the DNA TGTGCCAGCAGCAGCACAGGGTCCTACGAGCAGTACTTC. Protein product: CASSSTGSYEQYF.

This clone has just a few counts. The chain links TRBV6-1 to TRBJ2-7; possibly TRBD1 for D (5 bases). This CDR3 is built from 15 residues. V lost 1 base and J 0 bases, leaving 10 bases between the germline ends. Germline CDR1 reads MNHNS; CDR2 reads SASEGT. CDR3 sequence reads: CASSEDPGSSYEQYF. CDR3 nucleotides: TGTGCCAGCAGTGAAGATCCAGGGTCCTCCTACGAGCAGTACTTC.

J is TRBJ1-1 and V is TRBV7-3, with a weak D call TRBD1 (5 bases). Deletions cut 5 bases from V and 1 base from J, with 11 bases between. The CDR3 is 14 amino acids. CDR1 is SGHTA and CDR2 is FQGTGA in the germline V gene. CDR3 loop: CASSPRAQNTEAFF. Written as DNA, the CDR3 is TGTGCCAGCAGCCCCAGGGCCCAGAACACTGAAGCTTTCTTT.